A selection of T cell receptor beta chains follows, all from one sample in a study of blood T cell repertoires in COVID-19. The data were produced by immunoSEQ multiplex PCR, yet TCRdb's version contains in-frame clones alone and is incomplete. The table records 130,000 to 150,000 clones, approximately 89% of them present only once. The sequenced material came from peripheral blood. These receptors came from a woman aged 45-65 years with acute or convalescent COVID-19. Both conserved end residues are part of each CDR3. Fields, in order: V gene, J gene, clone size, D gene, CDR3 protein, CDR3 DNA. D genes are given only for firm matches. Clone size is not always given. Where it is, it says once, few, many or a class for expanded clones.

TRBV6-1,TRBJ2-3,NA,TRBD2,CASSEAGLAAGTDTQYF,TGTGCCAGCAGTGAAGCGGGACTAGCGGCCGGCACAGATACGCAGTATTTT
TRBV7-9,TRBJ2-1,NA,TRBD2,CASSFDLTSGFNEQFF,TGTGCCAGCAGCTTCGACCTTACTAGCGGCTTCAATGAGCAGTTCTTC
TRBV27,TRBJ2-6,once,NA,CASSLTGPGANVLTF,TGTGCCAGCAGTCTTACAGGGCCTGGGGCCAACGTCCTGACTTTC
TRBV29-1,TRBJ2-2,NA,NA,CSVERVLVGELFF,TGCAGCGTTGAACGGGTTCTGGTAGGGGAGCTGTTTTTT
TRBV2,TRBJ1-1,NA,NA,CASRTLGEKAFF,TGTGCCAGCAGGACATTGGGAGAAAAAGCTTTCTTT
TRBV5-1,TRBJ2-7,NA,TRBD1,CASSPTPGQLYEQYF,TGCGCCAGCAGCCCGACGCCGGGACAGCTATACGAGCAGTACTTC
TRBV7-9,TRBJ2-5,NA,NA,CASSFGQGMETQYF,TGTGCCAGCAGCTTTGGGCAGGGGATGGAGACCCAGTACTTC
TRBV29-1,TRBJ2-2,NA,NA,CSVAPFSQSSNTGELFF,TGCAGCGTTGCCCCCTTCTCACAGTCGTCGAACACCGGGGAGCTGTTTTTT
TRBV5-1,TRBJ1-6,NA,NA,CASSLGDTVNSPLHF,TGCGCCAGCAGCCTGGGGGACACCGTCAATTCACCCCTCCACTTT
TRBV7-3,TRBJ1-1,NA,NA,CASSLGGVGTEAFF,TGTGCCAGCAGCTTAGGAGGGGTTGGCACTGAAGCTTTCTTT
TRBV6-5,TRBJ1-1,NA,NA,CASSWTELNTEAFF,TGTGCCAGCAGTTGGACAGAGTTGAACACTGAAGCTTTCTTT
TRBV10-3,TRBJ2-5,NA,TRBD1,CAIRGTAGETQYF,TGTGCCATCAGAGGGACAGCTGGAGAGACCCAGTACTTC
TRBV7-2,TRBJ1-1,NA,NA,CASSLSVSPNTEAFF,TGTGCCAGCAGCTTAAGCGTCTCCCCGAACACTGAAGCTTTCTTT
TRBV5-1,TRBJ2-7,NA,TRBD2,CASSLDGGSLSYEQYF,TGCGCCAGCAGCTTGGACGGCGGGAGCCTCTCCTACGAGCAGTACTTC
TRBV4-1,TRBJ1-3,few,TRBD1,CASSQPDTGTVSGNTIYF,TGCGCCAGCAGCCAACCGGATACCGGGACAGTCTCTGGAAACACCATATATTTT
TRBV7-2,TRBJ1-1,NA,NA,CASSRAGGTEAFF,TGTGCCAGCAGTCGAGCCGGGGGTACTGAAGCTTTCTTT
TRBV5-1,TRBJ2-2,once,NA,CASSPPGQNTGELFF,TGCGCCAGCTCCCCCCCGGGACAGAACACCGGGGAGCTGTTTTTT
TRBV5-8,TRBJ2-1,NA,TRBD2,CASSPSGRSYNEQFF,TGTGCCAGCAGCCCTAGCGGTCGCTCCTACAATGAGCAGTTCTTC
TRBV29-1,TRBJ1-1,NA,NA,CSVDINMNTEAFF,TGCAGCGTTGATATAAACATGAACACTGAAGCTTTCTTT
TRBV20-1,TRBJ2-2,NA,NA,CSASGGLDTGELFF,TGCAGTGCTAGTGGAGGTTTAGACACCGGGGAGCTGTTTTTT
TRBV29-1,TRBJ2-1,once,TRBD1,CSVDVGQGGHEQFF,TGCAGCGTTGATGTGGGACAGGGGGGTCATGAGCAGTTCTTC
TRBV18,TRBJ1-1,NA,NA,CASSGGSDTEAFF,TGTGCCAGCTCAGGGGGCTCTGACACTGAAGCTTTCTTT
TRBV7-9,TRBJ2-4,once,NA,CASSLGQGNIQYF,TGTGCCAGCAGCTTAGGGCAGGGAAACATTCAGTACTTC
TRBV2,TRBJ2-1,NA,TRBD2,CASTSGGDEQFF,TGTGCCAGCACTAGCGGAGGGGATGAGCAGTTCTTC
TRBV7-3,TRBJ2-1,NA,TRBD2,CASSSYGGVYNEQFF,TGTGCCAGCAGCTCATACGGGGGGGTTTACAATGAGCAGTTCTTC
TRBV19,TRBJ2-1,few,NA,CASKGGGLRGNEQFF,TGTGCCAGTAAAGGGGGAGGGCTAAGGGGGAATGAGCAGTTCTTC
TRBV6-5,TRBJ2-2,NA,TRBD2,CAIPGTSGTGELFF,TGTGCCATCCCTGGGACTAGCGGGACCGGGGAGCTGTTTTTT
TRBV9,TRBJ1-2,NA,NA,CASSVSLTGDIGYGYTF,TGTGCCAGCAGCGTATCCCTAACCGGGGACATCGGCTATGGCTACACCTTC
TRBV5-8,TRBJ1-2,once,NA,CASSHTGIMNYGYTF,TGTGCCAGCAGCCACACAGGGATCATGAACTATGGCTACACCTTC
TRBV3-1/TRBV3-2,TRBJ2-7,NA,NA,CASSQVSYEQYF,TGTGCCAGCAGCCAAGTTAGCTACGAGCAGTACTTC
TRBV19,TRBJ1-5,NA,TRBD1,CASSPGTAYSNQPQHF,TGTGCCAGTAGCCCCGGGACAGCTTATAGCAATCAGCCCCAGCATTTT
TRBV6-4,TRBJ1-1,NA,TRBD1,CASIPTGRTEAFF,TGTGCCAGCATACCGACAGGGAGGACTGAAGCTTTCTTT
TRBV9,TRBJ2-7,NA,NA,CASSQGGSYEQYF,TGTGCCAGCTCTCAGGGGGGTTCCTACGAGCAGTACTTC
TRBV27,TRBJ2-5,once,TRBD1,CASSDRGSQETQYF,TGTGCCAGCAGTGACAGGGGGAGCCAAGAGACCCAGTACTTC
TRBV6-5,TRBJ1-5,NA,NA,CASTGKSNQPQHF,TGTGCCAGCACAGGGAAAAGCAATCAGCCCCAGCATTTT
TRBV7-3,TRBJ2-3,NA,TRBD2,CASSPGTSGREQDTQYF,TGTGCCAGCAGCCCCGGGACTAGCGGGAGGGAGCAGGATACGCAGTATTTT
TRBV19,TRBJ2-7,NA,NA,CASTPAAGHYEQYF,TGTGCCAGTACCCCCGCCGCCGGACACTACGAGCAGTACTTC
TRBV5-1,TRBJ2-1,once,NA,CASSLIQTSYNEQFF,TGCGCCAGCAGCTTGATACAGACGTCCTACAATGAGCAGTTCTTC
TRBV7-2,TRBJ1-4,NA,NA,CASSFAATNEKLFF,TGTGCCAGCAGCTTTGCAGCAACTAATGAAAAACTGTTTTTT
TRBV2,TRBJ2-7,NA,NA,CASSERRGPYEQYF,TGTGCCAGCAGTGAAAGGAGGGGCCCCTACGAGCAGTACTTC
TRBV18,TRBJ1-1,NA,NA,CASSNRGTEAFF,TGTGCCAGCTCAAATCGAGGGACTGAAGCTTTCTTT
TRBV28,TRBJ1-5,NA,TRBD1,CASSDQGVEPQHF,TGTGCCAGCAGTGATCAGGGGGTTGAGCCCCAGCATTTT
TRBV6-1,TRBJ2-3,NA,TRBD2,CASSEGSGWDTDTQYF,TGTGCCAGCAGTGAAGGTAGCGGGTGGGATACAGATACGCAGTATTTT
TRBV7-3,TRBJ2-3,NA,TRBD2,CASGLAGGTDTQYF,TGTGCCAGCGGGCTAGCGGGGGGCACAGATACGCAGTATTTT
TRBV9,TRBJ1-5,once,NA,CASSVDRASNQPQHF,TGTGCCAGCAGCGTAGACAGGGCTAGCAATCAGCCCCAGCATTTT
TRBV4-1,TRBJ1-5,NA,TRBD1,CASSQGQGAGQPQHF,TGCGCCAGCAGCCAGGGACAGGGGGCTGGACAGCCCCAGCATTTT
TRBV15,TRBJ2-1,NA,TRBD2,CATSRDRLAGINEQFF,TGTGCCACCAGCAGAGATCGACTAGCGGGAATCAATGAGCAGTTCTTC
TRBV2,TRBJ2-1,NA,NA,CASSESLVYYNEQFF,TGTGCCAGCAGTGAATCTTTGGTCTATTACAATGAGCAGTTCTTC
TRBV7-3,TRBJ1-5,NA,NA,CADGRGDQPQHF,TGTGCGGACGGCCGGGGGGATCAGCCCCAGCATTTT
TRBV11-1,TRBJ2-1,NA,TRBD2,CASSLKRREEYNEQFF,TGTGCCAGCAGCTTAAAAAGACGGGAGGAATACAATGAGCAGTTCTTC
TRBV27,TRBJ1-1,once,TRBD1,CASSLYRGQMNTEAFF,TGTGCCAGCAGTTTATACCGGGGACAGATGAACACTGAAGCTTTCTTT
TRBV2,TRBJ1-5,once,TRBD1,CASSRQGASNQPQHF,TGTGCCAGCAGTCGACAGGGGGCCTCCAATCAGCCCCAGCATTTT
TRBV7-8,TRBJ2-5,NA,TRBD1,CASSTGDRGRETQYF,TGTGCCAGCAGCACAGGGGACAGGGGACGGGAGACCCAGTACTTC
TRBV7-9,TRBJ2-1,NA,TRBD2,CASSFLSSGGYNEQFF,TGTGCCAGCAGCTTTTTATCTAGCGGAGGCTACAATGAGCAGTTCTTC
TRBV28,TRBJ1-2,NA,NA,CASSLGAGFWYGYTF,TGTGCCAGCAGTTTAGGGGCAGGGTTTTGGTATGGCTACACCTTC
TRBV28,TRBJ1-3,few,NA,CASSSDPSGNTIYF,TGTGCCAGCAGTTCAGATCCCTCTGGAAACACCATATATTTT
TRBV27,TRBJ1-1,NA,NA,CASSLQGVNTEAFF,TGTGCCAGCAGTCTACAGGGTGTAAACACTGAAGCTTTCTTT
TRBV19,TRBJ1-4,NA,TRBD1,CASSPRTGDNEKLFF,TGTGCCAGTAGTCCACGGACAGGGGATAATGAAAAACTGTTTTTT
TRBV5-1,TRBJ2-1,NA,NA,CASSLERGSYNEQFF,TGCGCCAGCAGCTTGGAGAGAGGGTCCTACAATGAGCAGTTCTTC
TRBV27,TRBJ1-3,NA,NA,CASSLGQGNTIYF,TGTGCCAGCAGTTTAGGGCAGGGAAACACCATATATTTT